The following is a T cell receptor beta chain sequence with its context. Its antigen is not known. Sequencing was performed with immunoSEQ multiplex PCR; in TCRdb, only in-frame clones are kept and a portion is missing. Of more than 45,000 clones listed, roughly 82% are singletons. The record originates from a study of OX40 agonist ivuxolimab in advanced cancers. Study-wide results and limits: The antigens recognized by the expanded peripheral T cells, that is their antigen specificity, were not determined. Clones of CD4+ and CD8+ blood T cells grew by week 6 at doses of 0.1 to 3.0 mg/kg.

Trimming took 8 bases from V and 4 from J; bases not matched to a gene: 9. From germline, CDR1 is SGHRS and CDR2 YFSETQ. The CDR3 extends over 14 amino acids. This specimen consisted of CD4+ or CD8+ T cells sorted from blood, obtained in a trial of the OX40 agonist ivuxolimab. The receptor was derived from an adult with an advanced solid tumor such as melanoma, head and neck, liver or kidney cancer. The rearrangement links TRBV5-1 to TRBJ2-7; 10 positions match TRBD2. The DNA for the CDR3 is TGCGCCAGTTCTCGGACTAGCGGAAAATACGAGCAGTACTTC. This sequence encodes CASSRTSGKYEQYF.